This TCR beta chain was obtained from a study of spatial heterogeneity in lung cancer (dated by TCRdb to about 2019). Notes on the research overall: More beta-chain than alpha-chain transcripts were consistently detected, likely reflecting higher beta-chain transcript abundance. In the raw uncorrected reads, each unique combination of TCR and UMI appeared more than ten times on average. In non-small cell lung cancer, the study made a quantitative comparison of TCR alpha and beta repertoires among multiple tumor regions, matched nontumor lung and blood. TCR repertoire features were related to nonsynonymous mutation counts determined by whole-exome sequencing of tumor tissue. Both alpha and beta chains were TCR-sequenced in samples taken at surgery, namely 220 tumor regions, 61 to 65 matched nontumor lung samples and roughly 56 PBMC samples. Broader findings and caveats from the paper: Additional single-cell paired TCR alpha and beta sequencing was considered necessary to confirm, at a functional level, the hypothesis that regional TCRs recognize regional mutations. Ubiquitous expanded tumor TCRs were found in blood more often at tumor resection than at routine follow-up.

The CDR3 has 12 amino acids, counting the end cysteine and phenylalanine. The kept DNA is CDR3 alone, 36 bases in frame from the first base. CDR1 and CDR2, per the germline V gene (reference sequence), are DFQATT and SNEGSKA. V and J lose 3 bases and 1 base, and a span of 7 bases separates them. With respect to this clonotype: Its specific antigen is unknown. No much larger clone exists at a distance of one base, and base qualities are not known.

The library came from 5' RACE. Sequencing was carried out with a NextSeq 500. To allow correction of PCR and sequencing errors, the TCR library protocol tagged every TCR cDNA molecule with a unique molecular identifier. The authors' analysis ran thus. TCR identification, UMI-based error correction and CDR3 extraction were performed with Decombinator tools. Expanded TCRs were defined as those above a frequency of 2 per 1,000, corresponding to the top 1% of the tumor frequency distribution. Renyi diversity was calculated using the R vegan package after each repertoire was subsampled 100 times to 5,000 TCRs. CDR3 similarity networks were built from amino acid triplet string-kernel similarity, with CDR3s being connected when pairwise similarity was above 0.82. TCRdb trimmed the raw reads at Q25, called clones with MiXCR and kept productive beta chains. Rows matching on CDR3 protein sequence are summarized as one entry with the most common DNA and genes. TCRdb, not the original authors, processed these V and J calls. The sample table lists 20,000 to 25,000 distinct CDR3 sequences, under 5.5% of them with a count of one. The ten largest clones represent 7.4% of the sample.

The time point label, as the study defines it: sample taken at primary tumor resection. Donors were about 70 patients with early-stage, untreated non-small cell lung cancer from the lung TRACERx cohort. Whole RNA extracted from tumor and nontumor lung tissue, or from cryopreserved PBMC samples, was used for TCR sequencing without cell sorting. A patient was chosen for TCR sequencing only when enough RNA was available from at least two tumor regions. The rearrangement joined TRBV20-1 to TRBJ2-7; the D gene cannot be resolved reliably. This specimen was PBMCs, taken at surgery. This sequence was found in a male donor with early-stage non-small cell lung cancer. The encoded CDR3 is CSARTPSYEQYF. The sequenced DNA is TGCAGTGCTAGGACACCGTCCTACGAGCAGTACTTC.